Listed below are T cell receptor beta chains from one sample, sequenced in a study of T cell changes during pregnancy in multiple sclerosis. Method: immunoSEQ multiplex PCR; TCRdb's copy keeps in-frame clones and lacks some. Altogether 50,000 to 80,000 clones are present, roughly nine tenths being singletons, with the ten largest covering approximately 5.7%. The sample in question was CD8+ T cells from peripheral blood mononuclear cells, obtained before pregnancy. The receptors come from a female donor with multiple sclerosis, enrolled in a pregnancy study. Both conserved end residues are part of each CDR3. Fields, in order: clone size, J gene, V gene, D gene, CDR3 protein, CDR3 DNA. D genes are given only for firm matches. Part of the rows lack a size; the others show once, few, many or a class for expanded clones.

clone_size: .
j_call: TRBJ2-3
v_call: TRBV2
d_call: TRBD2
cdr3_aa: CASSVTSGTSDTQYF
cdr3_nt: TGTGCCAGCAGTGTTACTAGCGGGACATCAGATACGCAGTATTTT

clone_size: .
j_call: TRBJ2-5
v_call: TRBV12-2
d_call: .
cdr3_aa: CASRSRSGGSQETQYF
cdr3_nt: TGTGCAAGTCGCTCCAGGAGCGGGGGCAGCCAAGAGACCCAGTACTTC

clone_size: .
j_call: TRBJ2-2
v_call: TRBV21-1
d_call: .
cdr3_aa: CASTPGQIDTGELFF
cdr3_nt: TGTGCCAGCACCCCGGGACAGATCGACACCGGGGAGCTGTTTTTT

clone_size: .
j_call: TRBJ1-2
v_call: TRBV6-1
d_call: .
cdr3_aa: CASSEWRGNYGYTF
cdr3_nt: TGTGCCAGCAGTGAATGGAGAGGGAACTATGGCTACACCTTC

clone_size: .
j_call: TRBJ1-2
v_call: TRBV14
d_call: TRBD1
cdr3_aa: CASSQRQGAYGYTF
cdr3_nt: TGTGCCAGCAGCCAACGACAGGGGGCCTATGGCTACACCTTC

clone_size: few
j_call: TRBJ2-4
v_call: TRBV6-5
d_call: .
cdr3_aa: CASSYSRGSVNIQYF
cdr3_nt: TGTGCCAGCAGTTACTCTCGGGGGTCCGTGAACATTCAGTACTTC

clone_size: .
j_call: TRBJ2-7
v_call: TRBV6-1
d_call: .
cdr3_aa: CASSLNGRLLYEQYF
cdr3_nt: TGTGCCAGCAGTCTAAACGGGAGACTTCTTTACGAGCAGTACTTC

clone_size: few
j_call: TRBJ1-2
v_call: TRBV14
d_call: .
cdr3_aa: CASSTGQTYGYTF
cdr3_nt: TGTGCCAGCAGCACTGGACAGACATATGGCTACACCTTC

clone_size: .
j_call: TRBJ2-1
v_call: TRBV6-6
d_call: TRBD2
cdr3_aa: CASTDSGGSSYNEQFF
cdr3_nt: TGTGCCAGCACCGACAGCGGGGGGAGCTCCTACAATGAGCAGTTCTTC

clone_size: .
j_call: TRBJ2-2
v_call: TRBV19
d_call: .
cdr3_aa: CASTSEAGMAGELFF
cdr3_nt: TGTGCCAGTACCTCGGAGGCGGGGATGGCCGGGGAGCTGTTTTTT

clone_size: few
j_call: TRBJ2-7
v_call: TRBV7-6
d_call: TRBD1
cdr3_aa: CASSLADRGYEQYF
cdr3_nt: TGTGCCAGCAGCTTAGCAGACAGGGGATACGAGCAGTACTTC

clone_size: .
j_call: TRBJ2-3
v_call: TRBV30
d_call: .
cdr3_aa: CAWSQQALTDTQYF
cdr3_nt: TGTGCCTGGAGTCAGCAGGCCCTCACAGATACGCAGTATTTT

clone_size: .
j_call: TRBJ1-2
v_call: TRBV15
d_call: TRBD1
cdr3_aa: CATSSPWTGQDYGYTF
cdr3_nt: TGTGCCACCAGCAGCCCCTGGACAGGGCAGGACTATGGCTACACCTTC

clone_size: .
j_call: TRBJ2-7
v_call: TRBV6-1
d_call: .
cdr3_aa: CASSESARNSF
cdr3_nt: TGTGCCAGCAGTGAATCGGCTAGAAACTCATTC

clone_size: .
j_call: TRBJ2-2
v_call: TRBV9
d_call: TRBD2
cdr3_aa: CASSVSTLAGGNTGELFF
cdr3_nt: TGTGCCAGCAGCGTATCTACTTTAGCGGGGGGCAACACCGGGGAGCTGTTTTTT

clone_size: .
j_call: TRBJ2-2
v_call: TRBV4-1
d_call: .
cdr3_aa: CASSPRIRDTGTGELFF
cdr3_nt: TGCGCCAGCAGTCCAAGAATAAGGGACACTGGTACCGGGGAGCTGTTTTTT

clone_size: .
j_call: TRBJ1-1
v_call: TRBV27
d_call: .
cdr3_aa: CASSHGMNTEAFF
cdr3_nt: TGTGCCAGCAGCCACGGGATGAACACTGAAGCTTTCTTT

clone_size: .
j_call: TRBJ2-7
v_call: TRBV5-4
d_call: .
cdr3_aa: CASNAYSSDEQYF
cdr3_nt: TGTGCCAGCAATGCCTATAGCTCCGACGAGCAGTACTTC

clone_size: .
j_call: TRBJ1-2
v_call: TRBV19
d_call: TRBD1
cdr3_aa: CASSIWLQGETENTF
cdr3_nt: TGTGCCAGTAGTATTTGGTTACAGGGGGAAACGGAGAACACCTTC

clone_size: .
j_call: TRBJ1-1
v_call: TRBV13
d_call: TRBD1
cdr3_aa: CASSFSLKQGDMTEAFF
cdr3_nt: TGTGCCAGCAGCTTTAGCCTGAAACAGGGGGATATGACTGAAGCTTTCTTT

clone_size: .
j_call: TRBJ2-3
v_call: TRBV7-2
d_call: .
cdr3_aa: CASSLIPGSRFTDTQYF
cdr3_nt: TGTGCCAGCAGCTTGATACCAGGTTCTCGTTTCACAGATACGCAGTATTTT

clone_size: .
j_call: TRBJ2-7
v_call: TRBV10-1
d_call: .
cdr3_aa: CASSTQEGPMTYEQYF
cdr3_nt: TGCGCCAGCAGTACCCAGGAGGGGCCGATGACCTACGAGCAGTACTTC

clone_size: .
j_call: TRBJ2-5
v_call: TRBV7-6
d_call: TRBD2
cdr3_aa: CASSLALLAVSETQYF
cdr3_nt: TGTGCCAGCAGCTTAGCTTTGCTAGCGGTTAGTGAGACCCAGTACTTC

clone_size: .
j_call: TRBJ1-4
v_call: TRBV9
d_call: .
cdr3_aa: CASSAKGEKLFF
cdr3_nt: TGTGCCAGCAGCGCCAAGGGGGAAAAACTGTTTTTT

clone_size: once
j_call: TRBJ1-1
v_call: TRBV7-9
d_call: .
cdr3_aa: CASSLGGSTEAFF
cdr3_nt: TGTGCCAGCAGCTTGGGGGGGTCCACTGAAGCTTTCTTT

clone_size: few
j_call: TRBJ1-2
v_call: TRBV2
d_call: .
cdr3_aa: CASSATGPAYGYTF
cdr3_nt: TGTGCCAGCAGCGCCACAGGACCGGCTTATGGCTACACCTTC

clone_size: once
j_call: TRBJ1-4
v_call: TRBV15
d_call: TRBD1
cdr3_aa: CATGGQGGEKLFF
cdr3_nt: TGTGCCACCGGGGGACAGGGTGGAGAAAAACTGTTTTTT

clone_size: few
j_call: TRBJ2-3
v_call: TRBV5-6
d_call: TRBD2
cdr3_aa: CASIGAGGRTDTQYF
cdr3_nt: TGTGCCAGCATCGGGGCGGGGGGCCGCACAGATACGCAGTATTTT

clone_size: .
j_call: TRBJ2-3
v_call: TRBV9
d_call: .
cdr3_aa: CASSVVEGADTQYF
cdr3_nt: TGTGCCAGCAGCGTAGTAGAGGGGGCAGATACGCAGTATTTT

clone_size: .
j_call: TRBJ1-3
v_call: TRBV16
d_call: TRBD1
cdr3_aa: CASSQSGTGFNTIYF
cdr3_nt: TGTGCCAGCAGCCAATCCGGGACAGGGTTTAACACCATATATTTT

clone_size: once
j_call: TRBJ2-5
v_call: TRBV7-6
d_call: TRBD1
cdr3_aa: CASSPYNILQGETQYF
cdr3_nt: TGTGCCAGCAGCCCCTACAACATTTTACAGGGGGAGACCCAGTACTTC

clone_size: .
j_call: TRBJ2-1
v_call: TRBV10-3
d_call: .
cdr3_aa: CANGGGAPYNEQFF
cdr3_nt: TGTGCCAATGGAGGGGGGGCCCCGTACAATGAGCAGTTCTTC

clone_size: .
j_call: TRBJ2-2
v_call: TRBV19
d_call: TRBD2
cdr3_aa: CASSTGGGGELFF
cdr3_nt: TGTGCCAGTAGCACCGGGGGGGGCGGGGAGCTGTTTTTT

clone_size: .
j_call: TRBJ2-3
v_call: TRBV9
d_call: TRBD2
cdr3_aa: CASSVAGTSGPTDTQYF
cdr3_nt: TGTGCCAGCAGCGTAGCTGGGACTAGCGGCCCCACAGATACGCAGTATTTT